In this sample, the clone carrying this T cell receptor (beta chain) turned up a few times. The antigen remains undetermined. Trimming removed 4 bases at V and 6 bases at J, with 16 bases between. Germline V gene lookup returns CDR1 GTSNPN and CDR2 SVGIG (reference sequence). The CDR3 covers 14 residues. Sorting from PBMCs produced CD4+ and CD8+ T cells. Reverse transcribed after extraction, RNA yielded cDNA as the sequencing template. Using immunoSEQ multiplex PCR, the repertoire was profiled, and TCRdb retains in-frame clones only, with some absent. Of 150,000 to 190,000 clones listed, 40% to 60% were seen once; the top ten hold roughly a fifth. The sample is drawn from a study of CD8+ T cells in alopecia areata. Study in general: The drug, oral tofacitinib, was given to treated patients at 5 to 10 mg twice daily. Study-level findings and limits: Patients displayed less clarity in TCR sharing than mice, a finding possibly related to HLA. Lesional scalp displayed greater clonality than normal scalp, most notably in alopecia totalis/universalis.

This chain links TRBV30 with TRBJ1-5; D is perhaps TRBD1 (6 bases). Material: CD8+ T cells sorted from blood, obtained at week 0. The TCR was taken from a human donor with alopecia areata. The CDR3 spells CAWTPGAGVQPQHF. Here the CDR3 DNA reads TGTGCCTGGACCCCTGGGGCAGGGGTTCAGCCCCAGCATTTT.